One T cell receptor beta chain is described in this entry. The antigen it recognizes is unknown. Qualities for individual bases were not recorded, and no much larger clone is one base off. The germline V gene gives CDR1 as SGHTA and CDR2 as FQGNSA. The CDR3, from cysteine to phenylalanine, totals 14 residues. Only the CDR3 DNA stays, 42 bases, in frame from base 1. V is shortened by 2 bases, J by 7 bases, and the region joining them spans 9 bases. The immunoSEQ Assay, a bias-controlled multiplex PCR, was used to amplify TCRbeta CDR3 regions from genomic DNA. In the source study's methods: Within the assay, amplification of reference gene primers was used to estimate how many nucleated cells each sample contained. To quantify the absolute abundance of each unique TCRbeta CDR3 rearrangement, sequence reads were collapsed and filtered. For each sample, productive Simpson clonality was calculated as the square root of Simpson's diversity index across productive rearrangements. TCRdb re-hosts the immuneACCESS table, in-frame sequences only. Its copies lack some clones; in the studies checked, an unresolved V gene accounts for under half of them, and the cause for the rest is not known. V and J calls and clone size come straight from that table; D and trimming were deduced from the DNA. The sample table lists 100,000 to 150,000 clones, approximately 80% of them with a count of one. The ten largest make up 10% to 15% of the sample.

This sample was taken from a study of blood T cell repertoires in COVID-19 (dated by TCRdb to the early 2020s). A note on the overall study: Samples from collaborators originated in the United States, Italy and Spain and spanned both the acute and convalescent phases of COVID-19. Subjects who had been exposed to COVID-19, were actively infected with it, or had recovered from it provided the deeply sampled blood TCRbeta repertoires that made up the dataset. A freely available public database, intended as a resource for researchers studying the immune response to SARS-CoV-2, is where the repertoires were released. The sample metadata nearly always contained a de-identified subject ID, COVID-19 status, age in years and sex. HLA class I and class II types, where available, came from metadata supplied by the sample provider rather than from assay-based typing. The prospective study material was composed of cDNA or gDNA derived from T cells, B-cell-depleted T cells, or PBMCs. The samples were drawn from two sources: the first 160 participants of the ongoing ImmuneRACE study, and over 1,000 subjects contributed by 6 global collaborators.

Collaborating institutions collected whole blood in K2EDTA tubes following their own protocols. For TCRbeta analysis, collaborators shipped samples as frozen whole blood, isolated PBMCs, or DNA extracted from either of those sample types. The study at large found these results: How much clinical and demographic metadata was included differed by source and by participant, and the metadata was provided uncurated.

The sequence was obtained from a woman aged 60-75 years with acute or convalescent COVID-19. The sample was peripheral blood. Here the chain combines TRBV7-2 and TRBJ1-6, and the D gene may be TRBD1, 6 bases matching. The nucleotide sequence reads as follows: TGTGCCAGCAGCTTACCGGGGGGCAATTCACCCCTCCACTTT. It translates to CASSLPGGNSPLHF.